This TCR beta chain was identified in a study of control samples from healthy donors and cancer patients (dated by TCRdb to 2019 to 2021). In regard to this clone: Its cognate antigen has yet to be identified. Per-base quality was not reported, and no clone a single base away is much larger than it.

In the germline V gene (reference sequence), CDR1 corresponds to MNHEY and CDR2 to SMNVEV. V loses 6 bases at its end and J loses 2 bases; junction bases beyond the gene matches: 6. The CDR3 runs 17 residues from the cysteine to the phenylalanine. Just the 51-base CDR3 DNA is kept, in frame starting at base 1. The library came from the immunoSEQ multiplex PCR assay. The table was pulled from immuneACCESS by TCRdb, which kept in-frame rearrangements only. Such tables lose some clones; where checked, under half of the loss comes from unresolved V genes, and the rest has no known cause. This sample has approximately 110,000 clones in its table, and approximately 90% of those were observed once. The ten largest clones add up to 7.8% of the sample.

This clonotype was sampled from a woman younger than 30 in good health. The chain employs TRBV27 and TRBJ2-2, with 13 bases aligning to TRBD2. Sample: blood. The DNA is as follows: TGTGCCAGCAGCATACTAGCGGGGGGGCCAAACACCGGGGAGCTGTTTTTT. The translation is CASSILAGGPNTGELFF.